The 3 T cell receptor beta chains presented below share a single source sample, sequenced in a study of T cell responses to AZD1222 COVID-19 vaccine. Clones were sequenced by immunoSEQ multiplex PCR, and TCRdb holds only the in-frame ones, with some missing. The sample lists 150,000 to 200,000 clones; about 91% were seen once. The input for sequencing was peripheral blood, taken 28 days after the second AZD1222 dose. The receptors were sampled from an adult who received the AZD1222 COVID-19 vaccine.

This clone was seen just once. This chain connects TRBV19 to TRBJ1-5, with TRBD1 matching 8 bases. V was pared by 4 bases and J by 6 bases, with 5 bases of the junction left unmatched. Looked up from germline, CDR1 is LNHDA and CDR2 is SQIVND (reference sequence). The length of the CDR3 is 14 residues. The CDR3 protein is CASSRGQGSQPQHF. The CDR3 DNA follows: TGTGCCAGTAGTAGAGGACAGGGAAGTCAGCCCCAGCATTTT.

The rearrangement joins TRBV7-3 to TRBJ2-7, with unresolved D. Germline V lookup: CDR1 SGHTA, CDR2 FQGTGA. This CDR3 comprises 15 residues. Trimming took 2 bases from V and 0 from J, leaving 11 bases between them. CDR3 in amino acids: CASSLGPDPSYEQYF. The CDR3 DNA follows: TGTGCCAGCAGCTTAGGGCCCGACCCCTCCTACGAGCAGTACTTC.

This chain links TRBV5-1 with TRBJ1-4; no definite D call. CDR3 length equals 15 residues. Germline V gene sequence: CDR1 SGHRS, CDR2 YFSETQ. The germline V and J ends were trimmed by 0 bases and 0 bases, with 6 bases remaining between them. CDR3 sequence reads: CASSLAPATNEKLFF. CDR3 sequence (DNA): TGCGCCAGCAGCTTGGCGCCGGCAACTAATGAAAAACTGTTTTTT.